The 6 T cell receptor beta chains below were found in one sample sequenced in a study of tissue T cells after allogeneic stem cell transplantation. TCRdb keeps only in-frame clones here, not all; method: immunoSEQ multiplex PCR. Counted here are around 8,000 clones, approximately 49% occurring once; the ten biggest clones make up 7.1%. Time point specified: mouse harvest day 7 after allogeneic transplant. The graft held 10^6 splenic CD5+ T cells and 10^7 T-cell-depleted bone marrow cells. The sequenced sample consisted of gut tissue. These receptor sequences come from a female BALB/c mouse given C57BL/6 T cells with graft-versus-host disease after an allogeneic hematopoietic cell transplant.

As to this clone: Mouse germline and gene names are used. The read finishes 1 residue shy of the CDR3 end, and the germline J gene is used to complete it. J is TRBJ1-3 and V is TRBV26; 9 bases are shared with TRBD1. Germline CDR1 KGHPV, CDR2 FQNQEV (reference sequence). With 4 bases clipped from V and 4 bases from J, the junction kept 5 bases outside the gene matches. The CDR3 runs to 15 residues. The DNA read from the CDR3 is TGTGCCAGCAGTCCGACAGGGGGATCCGGAAATACGCTCTAT. Protein product: CASSPTGGSGNTLY. Given in full, the CDR3 is CASSPTGGSGNTLYF.

Of note for this clone: Germline and genes: mouse. The observed sequence ends 1 residue before the CDR3 terminus, with the missing tail filled in from the germline J gene. V and J are TRBV26 and TRBJ1-4; 10 bases fit TRBD1. Germline V gene data show CDR1 as KGHPV and CDR2 as FQNQEV (reference sequence). With V trimmed by 4 bases and J by 7 bases, 3 bases remained unmatched. This CDR3 is built from 14 residues. The sequenced part of the CDR3 DNA is TGTGCCAGCAGTCGGGACAGGGGTAGCGAAAGATTATTT. Translation gives CASSRDRGSERLF. The entire CDR3 reads CASSRDRGSERLFF.

In the case of this clone: Gene labels here are mouse ones. The read is 1 residue too short to cover the CDR3 end, so that end is filled in from the germline J gene. The rearrangement uses TRBV19 and TRBJ2-5; 11 nucleotides match TRBD2. Per the germline V gene, CDR1 is FNHDT and CDR2 is SITEND (reference sequence). With V trimmed by 6 bases and J by 6 bases, 6 bases remained unmatched. The CDR3 has 14 amino acids. The CDR3: CASTPTGGVDTQYF. The covered CDR3 bases are TGTGCCAGCACCCCGACTGGGGGGGTTGACACCCAGTAC. The full variable domain, in which reference TRBV19 and TRBJ2-5 provide the parts outside the CDR3, is GGIITQTPKFLIGQEGQKLTLKCQQNFNHDTMYWYRQDSGKGLRLIYYSITENDLQKGDLSEGYDASREKKSSFSLTVTSAQKNEMAVFLCASTPTGGVDTQYFGPGTRLLVL.

Comment on this clone: Germline and genes here are mouse. The read ends 1 residue shy of where the CDR3 ends; the end is completed using the germline J gene. This sample includes further DNA sequences coding for the same CDR3. This chain joins TRBV26 and TRBJ1-6, with a possible D match to TRBD1 (6 bases). TRBJ1-6 is an ORF, and what it does is uncertain. CDR3 size: 15 residues. Trimming stripped 6 bases from V and 0 bases from J, with 9 bases between. Germline V gives CDR1 KGHPV, CDR2 FQNQEV (reference sequence). Partial CDR3 DNA: TGTGCCAGCAGCCGGACAGATTCCTATAATTCGCCCCTCTAC. It yields the protein CASSRTDSYNSPLY. The CDR3 in full is CASSRTDSYNSPLYF.

Sample share makes this clone medium-sized. Gene names are the mouse ones. The missing CDR3 end, 1 residue past where the read stops, is filled in from the germline J gene. This chain links TRBV17 with TRBJ2-7; 7 nucleotides agree with TRBD1. Germline CDR1 is MNHDT and CDR2 is YYDKIL. After removal of 1 base from V and 7 bases from J, the junction contained 10 bases not matched to a gene. The CDR3 totals 15 residues. Partial CDR3 DNA: TGTGCTAGCAGTAGAGCCGGGACAGCCCGGGAGGAACAGTAC. Protein: CASSRAGTAREEQY. The complete CDR3 reads CASSRAGTAREEQYF.

For this clone: Genes and germline are mouse. The sequence runs out 1 residue before the end of the CDR3; the remainder is reconstructed from the germline J gene. The chain recombines TRBV26 with TRBJ1-6, with TRBD1 matching over 7 bases. TRBJ1-6 is an ORF, and what it does is uncertain. The CDR3 extends over 14 amino acids. J lost 4 bases, V lost 4 bases, and 1 base had no gene match. Looked up from germline, CDR1 is KGHPV and CDR2 is FQNQEV (reference sequence). The CDR3: CASSPTGYNSPLYF. The CDR3 DNA, read in part, is TGTGCCAGCAGTCCGACAGGGTATAATTCGCCCCTCTAC.